The rows below give T cell receptor beta chains drawn from one sample of a study of cytomegalovirus exposure and HLA in healthy donors. The method was immunoSEQ multiplex PCR; TCRdb's version includes in-frame clones alone and lacks a portion of them. The table records 100,000 or so clones, 75% of them present only once. Sequencing was performed on PBMCs. The receptor set was obtained from a man aged 50-59 years in good health and CMV-seronegative. Each CDR3 is given with its conserved first and last residue. The D gene is left open where the match is weak. Clone size is stated in some rows and not others, as once, few, many or a class when expanded.

j_call clone_size d_call v_call cdr3_aa cdr3_nt
TRBJ1-2 once NA TRBV5-6 CASSLSLQGNYGYTF TGTGCCAGCAGCTTGAGTCTGCAGGGAAACTATGGCTACACCTTC
TRBJ2-1 few NA TRBV7-3 CASSPADNEQFF TGTGCCAGCAGCCCCGCAGACAATGAGCAGTTCTTC
TRBJ1-1 NA NA TRBV28 CASNTREGAFF TGTGCCAGCAACACCCGGGAGGGGGCTTTCTTT
TRBJ1-3 NA NA TRBV28 CASSLNAGPLSGNTIYF TGTGCCAGCAGTTTAAACGCAGGGCCCCTCTCTGGAAACACCATATATTTT
TRBJ1-2 once TRBD1 TRBV6-5 CASSRGDRASGYTF TGTGCCAGCAGTCGCGGCGACAGGGCGTCCGGCTACACCTTC
TRBJ2-2 NA NA TRBV19 CASSTPGRELFF TGTGCCAGTAGTACCCCCGGTCGGGAGCTGTTTTTT
TRBJ1-5 NA TRBD1 TRBV6-1 CASSRGQGAQPQHF TGTGCCAGCAGTCGGGGACAGGGAGCTCAGCCCCAGCATTTT
TRBJ1-1 NA TRBD1 TRBV7-2 CASKRGQGTTEAFF TGTGCCAGCAAAAGGGGACAGGGTACGACTGAAGCTTTCTTT
TRBJ2-7 NA NA TRBV30 CAWAGGSYEQYF TGTGCCTGGGCAGGAGGCAGCTACGAGCAGTACTTC
TRBJ2-7 NA NA TRBV30 CAWMAQLEQYF TGTGCCTGGATGGCACAGTTAGAGCAGTACTTC
TRBJ2-1 once NA TRBV6-5 CASSPRTADNEQFF TGTGCCAGCAGTCCCCGGACAGCTGACAATGAGCAGTTCTTC
TRBJ1-4 NA NA TRBV18 CASSNSFPGQRIEKLFF TGTGCCAGCTCAAATTCATTCCCGGGACAACGTATTGAAAAACTGTTTTTT
TRBJ2-7 NA NA TRBV11-2 CASSLGGFYEQYF TGTGCCAGCAGCTTAGGAGGGTTCTACGAGCAGTACTTC
TRBJ2-1 NA TRBD1 TRBV7-3 CASSLGTALSEQFF TGTGCCAGCAGCCTTGGGACAGCCCTCTCTGAGCAGTTCTTC
TRBJ2-3 NA TRBD2 TRBV19 CASSIRPSGGANTQYF TGTGCCAGTAGTATTCGCCCTAGCGGGGGGGCGAATACGCAGTATTTT
TRBJ1-1 NA NA TRBV4-1 CASSHLGVYRVPNTEAFF TGCGCCAGCAGCCACTTAGGGGTGTACAGGGTTCCCAACACTGAAGCTTTCTTT
TRBJ1-2 once TRBD1 TRBV7-9 CASSLGGTGVYGYTF TGTGCCAGCAGCTTAGGGGGGACAGGGGTTTATGGCTACACCTTC
TRBJ2-2 NA NA TRBV15 CATSRDVGRTGELFF TGTGCCACCAGCAGAGACGTGGGCCGAACCGGGGAGCTGTTTTTT
TRBJ1-1 NA TRBD1 TRBV10-3 CAISYTGATEAFF TGTGCCATCAGCTATACAGGGGCAACTGAAGCTTTCTTT
TRBJ2-7 NA NA TRBV28 CASSSPEKSQDEQYF TGTGCCAGCAGTTCCCCTGAGAAGTCTCAAGACGAGCAGTACTTC
TRBJ2-3 NA NA TRBV27 CASSLYASDTQYF TGTGCCAGCAGTTTATACGCTAGTGATACGCAGTATTTT
TRBJ1-2 few NA TRBV19 CASSISRVGGYTF TGTGCCAGTAGTATATCCAGGGTCGGTGGCTACACCTTC
TRBJ1-1 NA NA TRBV4-1 CASSQDPGDGTEAFF TGCGCCAGCAGCCAAGATCCAGGGGACGGCACTGAAGCTTTCTTT
TRBJ1-5 NA NA TRBV10-2 CASKPGGANQPQHF TGCGCCAGCAAGCCGGGGGGGGCCAATCAGCCCCAGCATTTT
TRBJ1-3 NA TRBD1 TRBV30 CAWRQGGSGNTIYF TGTGCCTGGCGACAGGGGGGCTCTGGAAACACCATATATTTT
TRBJ1-5 NA NA TRBV5-1 CASSFRAGDQPQHF TGCGCCAGCAGCTTTAGGGCAGGGGATCAGCCCCAGCATTTT
TRBJ1-5 NA NA TRBV6-6 CASSLSGGINQPQHF TGTGCCAGCAGTTTATCGGGGGGAATCAATCAGCCCCAGCATTTT
TRBJ2-5 NA TRBD2 TRBV11-2 CASSSGLAETQYF TGTGCCAGCAGCTCGGGACTAGCAGAGACCCAGTACTTC
TRBJ1-2 NA TRBD1 TRBV5-1 CASSLAQGAGGYTF TGCGCCAGCAGCTTGGCGCAGGGGGCTGGCGGCTACACCTTC